The source of this TCR beta chain is a study of T-cell reconstitution after alpha-beta-depleted transplantation in children. The TCRbeta library incorporated unique molecular identifiers. MiXCR was run by TCRdb on the PCR reads, yielding one entry per CDR3 protein. This table has more than 450,000 distinct CDR3 sequences, around 19% appearing once. This clonotype was seen repeatedly, ten times or more. At one of its ends the junction is not consistent with the germline gene, which may arise from a read error. CDR1 and CDR2 (germline): SGHRS, YFSETQ. This CDR3 has 14 residues. Material: PBMCs from the stem cell graft donor, obtained from the stem cell graft. The genes are TRBV5-1 and TRBJ1-5; 8 bases line up with TRBD1. This clonotype was obtained from a human donor who donated a stem cell graft to a child with acute lymphoblastic leukemia. The CDR3 nucleotides read TGTGCCAGCAGTTCCGGGACAGGCGGACAGCCCCAGCATTTT. This sequence encodes CASSSGTGGQPQHF.